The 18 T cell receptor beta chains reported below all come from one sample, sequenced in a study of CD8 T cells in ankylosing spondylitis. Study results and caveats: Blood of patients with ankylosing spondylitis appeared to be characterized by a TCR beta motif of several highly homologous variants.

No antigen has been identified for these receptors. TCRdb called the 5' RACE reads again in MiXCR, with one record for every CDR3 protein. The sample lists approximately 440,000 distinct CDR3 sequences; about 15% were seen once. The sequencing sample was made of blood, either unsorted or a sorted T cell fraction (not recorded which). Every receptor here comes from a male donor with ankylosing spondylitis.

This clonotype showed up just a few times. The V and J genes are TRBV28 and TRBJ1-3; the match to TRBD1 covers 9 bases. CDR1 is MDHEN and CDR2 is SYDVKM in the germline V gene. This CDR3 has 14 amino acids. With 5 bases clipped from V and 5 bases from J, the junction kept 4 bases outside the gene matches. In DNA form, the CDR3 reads TGTGCCAGCAGTCTCGGGACAGGGAGAAACACCATATATTTT. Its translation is CASSLGTGRNTIYF.

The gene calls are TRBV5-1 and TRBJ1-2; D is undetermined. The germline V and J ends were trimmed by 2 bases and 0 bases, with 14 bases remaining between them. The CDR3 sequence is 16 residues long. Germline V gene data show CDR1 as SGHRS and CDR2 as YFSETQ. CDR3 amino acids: CASSLNSRSANYGYTF. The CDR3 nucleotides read TGCGCCAGCAGCTTAAATTCCCGGTCGGCTAACTATGGCTACACCTTC.

Here the CDR3 DNA reads TGTGCCAGCAGCCCAGGGACAGGCCTTTACACCGGGGAGCTGTTTTTT. Translated: CASSPGTGLYTGELFF. This rearrangement joins TRBV7-3 to TRBJ2-2; 8 positions agree with TRBD1. Germline lookup yields CDR1 SGHTA and CDR2 FQGTGA. The CDR3 is 16 residues long. The V gene end was trimmed by 5 bases and the J gene end by 3 bases; junction bases not matched to a gene: 8.

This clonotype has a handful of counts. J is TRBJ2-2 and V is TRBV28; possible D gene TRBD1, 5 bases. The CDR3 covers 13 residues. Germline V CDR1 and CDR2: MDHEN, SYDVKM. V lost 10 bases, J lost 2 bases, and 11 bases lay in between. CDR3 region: CATPDRNTGELFF. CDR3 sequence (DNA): TGTGCCACCCCCGACAGAAACACCGGGGAGCTGTTTTTT.

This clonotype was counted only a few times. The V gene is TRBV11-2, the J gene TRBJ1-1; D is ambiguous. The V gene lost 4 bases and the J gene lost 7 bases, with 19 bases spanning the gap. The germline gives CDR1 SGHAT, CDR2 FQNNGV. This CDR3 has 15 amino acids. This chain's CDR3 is CASSSGWQVGLEAFF. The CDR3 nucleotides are TGTGCCAGCAGCTCTGGTTGGCAGGTGGGTCTTGAAGCTTTCTTT.

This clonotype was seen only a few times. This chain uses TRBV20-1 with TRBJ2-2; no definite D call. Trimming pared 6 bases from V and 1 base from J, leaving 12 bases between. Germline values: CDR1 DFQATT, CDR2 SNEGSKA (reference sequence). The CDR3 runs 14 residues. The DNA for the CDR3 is TGCAGTGCAAGACGGACCGAGAACACCGGGGAGCTGTTTTTT. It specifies CSARRTENTGELFF.

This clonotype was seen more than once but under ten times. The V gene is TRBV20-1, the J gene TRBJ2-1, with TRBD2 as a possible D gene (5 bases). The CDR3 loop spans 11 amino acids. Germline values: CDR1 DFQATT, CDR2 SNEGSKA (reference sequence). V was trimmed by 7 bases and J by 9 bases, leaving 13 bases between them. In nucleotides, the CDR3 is TGCAGTGTTGCTCCAAGCGGTGAGCAGTTCTTC. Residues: CSVAPSGEQFF.

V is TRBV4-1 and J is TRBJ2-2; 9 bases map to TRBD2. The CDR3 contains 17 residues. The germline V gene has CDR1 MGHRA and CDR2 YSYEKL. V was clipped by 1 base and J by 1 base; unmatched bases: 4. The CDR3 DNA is TGCGCCAGCAGCCAAGGAGGGCGGGGGGGGAACACCGGGGAGCTGTTTTTT. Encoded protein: CASSQGGRGGNTGELFF.

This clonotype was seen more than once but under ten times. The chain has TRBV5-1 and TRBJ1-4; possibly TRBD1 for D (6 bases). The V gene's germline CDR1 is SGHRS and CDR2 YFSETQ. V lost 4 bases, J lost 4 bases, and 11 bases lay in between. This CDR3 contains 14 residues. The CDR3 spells CASSLQGGNEKLFF. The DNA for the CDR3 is TGCGCCAGCAGCCTACAGGGAGGTAATGAAAAACTGTTTTTT.

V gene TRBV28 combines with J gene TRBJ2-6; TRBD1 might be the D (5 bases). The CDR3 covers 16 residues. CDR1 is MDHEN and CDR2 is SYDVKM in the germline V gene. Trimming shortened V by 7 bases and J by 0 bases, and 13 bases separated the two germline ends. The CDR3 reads CASTSQGSSGANVLTF. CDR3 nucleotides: TGTGCCAGCACCTCCCAGGGATCCTCTGGGGCCAACGTCCTGACTTTC.

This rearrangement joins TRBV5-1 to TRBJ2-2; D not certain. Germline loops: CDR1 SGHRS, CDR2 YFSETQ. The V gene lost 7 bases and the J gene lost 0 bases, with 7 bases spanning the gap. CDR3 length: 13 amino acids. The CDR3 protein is CASGESNTGELFF. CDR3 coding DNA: TGCGCCAGCGGGGAATCGAACACCGGGGAGCTGTTTTTT. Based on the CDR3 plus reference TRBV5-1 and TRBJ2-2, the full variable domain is KAGVTQTPRYLIKTRGQQVTLSCSPISGHRSVSWYQQTPGQGLQFLFEYFSETQRNKGNFPGRFSGRQFSNSRSEMNVSTLELGDSALYLCASGESNTGELFFGEGSRLTVL.

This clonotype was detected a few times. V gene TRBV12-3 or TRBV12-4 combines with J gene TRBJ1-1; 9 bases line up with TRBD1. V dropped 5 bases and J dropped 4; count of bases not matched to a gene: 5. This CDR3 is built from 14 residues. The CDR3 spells CASSIIQGATEAFF. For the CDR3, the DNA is TGTGCCAGCAGTATAATACAGGGGGCCACTGAAGCTTTCTTT.

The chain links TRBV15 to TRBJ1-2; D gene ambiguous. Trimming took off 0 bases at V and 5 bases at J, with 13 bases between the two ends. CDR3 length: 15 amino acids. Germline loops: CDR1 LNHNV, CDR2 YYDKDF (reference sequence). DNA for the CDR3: TGTGCCACCAGCAGAGATATGGGAGATCGGTATGGCTACACCTTC. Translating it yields CATSRDMGDRYGYTF. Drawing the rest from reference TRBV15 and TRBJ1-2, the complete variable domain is DAMVIQNPRYQVTQFGKPVTLSCSQTLNHNVMYWYQQKSSQAPKLLFHYYDKDFNNEADTPDNFQSRRPNTSFCFLDIRSPGLGDTAMYLCATSRDMGDRYGYTFGSGTRLTVV.

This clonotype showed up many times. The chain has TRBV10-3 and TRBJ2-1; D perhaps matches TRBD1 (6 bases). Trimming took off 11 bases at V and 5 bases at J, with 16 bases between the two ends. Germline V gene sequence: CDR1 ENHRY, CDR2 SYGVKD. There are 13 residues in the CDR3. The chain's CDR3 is CALSGGAHNEQFF. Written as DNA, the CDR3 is TGTGCCCTATCTGGGGGCGCTCACAATGAGCAGTTCTTC.

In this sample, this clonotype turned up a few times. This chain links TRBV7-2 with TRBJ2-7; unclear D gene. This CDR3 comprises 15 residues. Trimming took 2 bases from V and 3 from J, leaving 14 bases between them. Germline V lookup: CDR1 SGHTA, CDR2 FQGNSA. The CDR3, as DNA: TGTGCCAGCAGCTTAACCGGCAGCGTTAGCTACGAGCAGTACTTC. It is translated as CASSLTGSVSYEQYF.

CDR3 DNA: TGCAGTGCTAGTTCGACCACAGATACGCAGTATTTT. Its protein product is CSASSTTDTQYF. The chain is built from TRBV20-1 and TRBJ2-3, with no clear D. The CDR3 extends over 12 amino acids. CDR1 and CDR2 (germline): DFQATT, SNEGSKA (reference sequence). The germline V and J ends were trimmed by 3 bases and 2 bases, with 6 bases remaining between them.

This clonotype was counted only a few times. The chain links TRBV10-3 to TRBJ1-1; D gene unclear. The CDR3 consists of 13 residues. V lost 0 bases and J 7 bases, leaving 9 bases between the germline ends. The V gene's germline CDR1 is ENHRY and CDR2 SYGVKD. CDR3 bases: TGTGCCATCAGTGAGTCGGTAGACCTTGAAGCTTTCTTT. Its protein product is CAISESVDLEAFF.

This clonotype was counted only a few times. The CDR3 region is CASSPAAGGNYGYTF. Written as DNA, the CDR3 is TGTGCCAGCAGCCCCGCGGCGGGAGGGAACTATGGCTACACCTTC. V and J are TRBV7-8 and TRBJ1-2; D is unresolved. Trimming removed 5 bases from V and 2 bases from J, with 15 bases in between. CDR3 size: 15 residues. In germline, CDR1 is SGHVS, CDR2 FQNEAQ.